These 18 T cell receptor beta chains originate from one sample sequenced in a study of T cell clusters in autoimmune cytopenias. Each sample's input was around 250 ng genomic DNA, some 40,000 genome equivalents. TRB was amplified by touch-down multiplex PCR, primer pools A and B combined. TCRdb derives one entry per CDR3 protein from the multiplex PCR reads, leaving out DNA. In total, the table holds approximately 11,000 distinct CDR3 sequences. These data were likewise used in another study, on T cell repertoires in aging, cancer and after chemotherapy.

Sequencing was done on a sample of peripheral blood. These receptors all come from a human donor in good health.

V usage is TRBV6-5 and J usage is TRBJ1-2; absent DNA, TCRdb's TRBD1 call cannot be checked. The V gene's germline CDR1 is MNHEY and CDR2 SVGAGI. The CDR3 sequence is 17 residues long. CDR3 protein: CASSYSGPDRGVWGYTF.

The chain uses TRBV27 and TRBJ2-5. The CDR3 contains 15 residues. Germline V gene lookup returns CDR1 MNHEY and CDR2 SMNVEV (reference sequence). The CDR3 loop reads CASSLSETPIETQYF.

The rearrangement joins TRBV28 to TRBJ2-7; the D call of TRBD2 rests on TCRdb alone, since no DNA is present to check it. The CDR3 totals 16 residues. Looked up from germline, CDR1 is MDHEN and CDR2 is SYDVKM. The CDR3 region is CASTHRRGARAYEQYF. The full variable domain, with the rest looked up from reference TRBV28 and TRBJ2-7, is DVKVTQSSRYLVKRTGEKVFLECVQDMDHENMFWYRQDPGLGLRLIYFSYDVKMKEKGDIPEGYSVSREKKERFSLILESASTNQTSMYLCASTHRRGARAYEQYFGPGTRLTVT.

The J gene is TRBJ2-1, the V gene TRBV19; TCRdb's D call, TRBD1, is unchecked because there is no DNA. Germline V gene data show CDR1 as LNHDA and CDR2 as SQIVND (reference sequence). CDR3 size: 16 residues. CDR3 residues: CASRGADRVSYNEQFF.

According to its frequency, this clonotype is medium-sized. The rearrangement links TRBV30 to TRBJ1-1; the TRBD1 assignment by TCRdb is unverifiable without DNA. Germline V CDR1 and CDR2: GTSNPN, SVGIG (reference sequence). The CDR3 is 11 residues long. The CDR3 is CAWSAPLTAFF.

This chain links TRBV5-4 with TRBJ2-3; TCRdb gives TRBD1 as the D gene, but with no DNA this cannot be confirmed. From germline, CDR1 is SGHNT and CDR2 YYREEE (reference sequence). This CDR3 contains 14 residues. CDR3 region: CASSPTGRPDTQYF.

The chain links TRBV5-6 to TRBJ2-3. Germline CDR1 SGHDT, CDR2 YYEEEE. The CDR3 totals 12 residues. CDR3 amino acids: CASSLGPQKQYF. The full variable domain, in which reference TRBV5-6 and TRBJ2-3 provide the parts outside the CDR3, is DAGVTQSPTHLIKTRGQQVTLRCSPKSGHDTVSWYQQALGQGPQFIFQYYEEEERQRGNFPDRFSGHQFPNYSSELNVNALLLGDSALYLCASSLGPQKQYFGPGTRLTVL.

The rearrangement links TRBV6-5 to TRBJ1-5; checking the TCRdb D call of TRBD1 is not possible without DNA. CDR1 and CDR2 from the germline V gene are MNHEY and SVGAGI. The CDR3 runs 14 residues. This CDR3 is CASRPGYSNQPQHF.

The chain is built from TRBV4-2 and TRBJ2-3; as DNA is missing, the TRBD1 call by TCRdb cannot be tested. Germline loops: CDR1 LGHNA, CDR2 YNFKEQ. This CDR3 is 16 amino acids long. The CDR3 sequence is CASSQGTGGTEDTQYF.

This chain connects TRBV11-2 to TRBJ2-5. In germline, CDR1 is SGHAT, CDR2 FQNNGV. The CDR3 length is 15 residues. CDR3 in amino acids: CASSFLGGNQETQYF. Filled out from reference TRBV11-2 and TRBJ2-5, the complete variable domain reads EAGVAQSPRYKIIEKRQSVAFWCNPISGHATLYWYQQILGQGPKLLIQFQNNGVVDDSQLPKDRFSAERLKGVDSTLKIQPAKLEDSAVYLCASSFLGGNQETQYFGPGTRLLVL.

CDR3 loop: CASSEEGGGYGYTF. The J gene is TRBJ1-2, the V gene TRBV6-1; TCRdb calls TRBD1, which cannot be checked without DNA. Germline CDR1 is MNHNS and CDR2 is SASEGT. This CDR3 comprises 14 residues.

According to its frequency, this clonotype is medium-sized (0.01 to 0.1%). The CDR3 sequence: CAWSTRPVSSYNSPLHF. V gene TRBV30 combines with J gene TRBJ1-6. Germline CDR1 and CDR2: GTSNPN and SVGIG (reference sequence). The CDR3 loop spans 17 amino acids.

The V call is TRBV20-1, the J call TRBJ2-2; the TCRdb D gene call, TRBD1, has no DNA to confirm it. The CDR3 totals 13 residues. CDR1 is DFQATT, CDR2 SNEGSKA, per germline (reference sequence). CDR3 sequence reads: CSARGGATGELFF.

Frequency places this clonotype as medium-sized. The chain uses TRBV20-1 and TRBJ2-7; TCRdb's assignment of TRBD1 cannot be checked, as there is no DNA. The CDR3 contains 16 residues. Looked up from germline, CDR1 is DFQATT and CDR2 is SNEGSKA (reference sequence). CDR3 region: CSARFAGTGATYEQYF.

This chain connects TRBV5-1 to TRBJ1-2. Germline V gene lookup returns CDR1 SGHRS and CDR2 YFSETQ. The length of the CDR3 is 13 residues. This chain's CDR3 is CASSAPSSPGYTF.

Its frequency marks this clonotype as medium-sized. CDR3: CASVLYGQGRPEAFF. The chain carries TRBV19 and TRBJ1-1; TCRdb lists TRBD1, though no DNA is available to test this call. This CDR3 is built from 15 residues. The germline gives CDR1 LNHDA, CDR2 SQIVND (reference sequence).

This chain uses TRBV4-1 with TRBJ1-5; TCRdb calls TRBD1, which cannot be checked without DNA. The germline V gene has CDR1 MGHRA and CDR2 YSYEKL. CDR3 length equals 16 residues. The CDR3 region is CASSQVGTGAVVPQHF.

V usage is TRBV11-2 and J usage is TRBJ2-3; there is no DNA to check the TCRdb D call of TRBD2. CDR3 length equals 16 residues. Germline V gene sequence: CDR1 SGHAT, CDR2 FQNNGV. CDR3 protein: CASSTGLAGGTDTQYF.